These 16 T cell receptor beta chains originate from one sample sequenced in a study of shared T cell receptors in the human thymus. The protocol was immunoSEQ multiplex PCR, while the TCRdb copy is restricted to in-frame clones and leaves out a portion. Among some 660,000 clones listed, 87% were seen once. The same sample was also studied in work on human thymus T cells.

The sequenced sample consisted of thymocytes. These receptors all stem from a boy younger than two with a congenital heart defect.

In this sample, this clone turned up once. This chain links TRBV28 with TRBJ1-2, with D perhaps matching TRBD1 (6 bases). This CDR3 contains 14 residues. The ends were cut back, 6 bases at V and 3 bases at J, with 14 bases in the middle. Germline V gene data show CDR1 as MDHEN and CDR2 as SYDVKM. The chain's CDR3 is CASRPKDRDYGYTF. The CDR3 DNA reads as TGTGCCAGCAGGCCAAAGGACAGAGACTATGGCTACACCTTC.

The CDR3 is CASGIFPGAEAFF. The CDR3 nucleotides read TGTGCTAGTGGCATATTCCCAGGGGCGGAAGCTTTCTTT. The chain is built from TRBV12-5 and TRBJ1-1, with D perhaps matching TRBD1 (6 bases). Between the trimmed V and J ends, which lost 6 bases and 8 bases, there was a span of 16 bases. Germline loops: CDR1 LGHNT, CDR2 FRNRAP. There are 13 residues in the CDR3.

The chain couples TRBV15 to TRBJ1-1; TRBD1 aligns across 7 bases. The CDR3 is 14 amino acids. The V gene's germline CDR1 is LNHNV and CDR2 YYDKDF (reference sequence). Unmatched junction bases numbered 1, after V lost 3 bases and J lost 0 bases. The CDR3 nucleotides read TGTGCCACCAGCAGTGGGACAGTGAACACTGAAGCTTTCTTT. It yields the protein CATSSGTVNTEAFF.

As for this clone: Relative to the germline gene, one junction end is altered; a read error may explain this. The rearrangement joins TRBV6-5 to TRBJ1-1; D possibly corresponds to TRBD1 (6 bases). The CDR3 totals 15 residues. Germline CDR1 and CDR2: MNHEY and SVGAGI. CDR3 bases: TGTGCCAGCACTTACGGGAAACAGGGAGTCACTGAAGCTTTCTTT. Its protein product is CASTYGKQGVTEAFF.

The chain employs TRBV7-6 and TRBJ2-3; TRBD2 matches 12 bases. J was trimmed by 3 bases and V by 1 base; bases with no gene match: 11. The CDR3 loop spans 19 amino acids. Germline-derived CDR1 and CDR2 are SGHVS and FNYEAQ. The chain's CDR3 is CASSLVSSGRAGRTDTQYF. The CDR3 coding sequence is TGTGCCAGCAGCTTAGTATCTAGCGGGAGGGCCGGTAGGACAGATACGCAGTATTTT.

This clone was observed a single time. The chain uses TRBV5-6 and TRBJ1-4; 8 positions agree with TRBD1. In germline, CDR1 is SGHDT, CDR2 YYEEEE. CDR3 length: 17 residues. V shed 4 bases and J 7 bases; nucleotides not matched to a gene: 15. CDR3 loop: CASSHPLDRGGGEKLFF. The CDR3 coding sequence is TGTGCCAGCAGCCACCCCCTAGACAGGGGAGGGGGTGAAAAACTGTTTTTT.

The V and J genes are TRBV4-3 and TRBJ2-2, with 10 bases identical to TRBD1. Germline V CDR1 and CDR2: LGHNA, YSLEER. V lost 3 bases, J lost 2 bases, and 3 bases stayed unmatched. The CDR3 runs to 16 residues. The chain's CDR3 is CASSQDRGLNTGELFF. CDR3 in DNA: TGCGCCAGCAGCCAGGACAGGGGGTTAAACACCGGGGAGCTGTTTTTT.

V usage is TRBV6-1 and J usage is TRBJ1-1, with D possibly being TRBD1 (6 bases). The CDR3 is 18 amino acids. With 4 bases removed from V and 0 bases from J, the gap between germline ends came to 21 bases. Germline V gene data show CDR1 as MNHNS and CDR2 as SASEGT. The CDR3 protein is CASSATQGIRGMNTEAFF. CDR3 DNA: TGTGCCAGCAGTGCAACCCAGGGGATACGGGGTATGAACACTGAAGCTTTCTTT.

CDR3 coding DNA: TGTGCCAGCAGTTTTTCTTTTGGGAAACTGGGGGCCAGTACGAAGAATAGCAATCAGCCCCAGCATTTT. Residues: CASSFSFGKLGASTKNSNQPQHF. This rearrangement joins TRBV28 to TRBJ1-5, with D possibly matching TRBD1 (6 bases). V shed 3 bases and J shed 0 bases, with 33 bases lying between them. Germline V gives CDR1 MDHEN, CDR2 SYDVKM. This CDR3 spans 23 amino acids.

This clone was recorded only once. This sequence joins TRBV30 and TRBJ1-1; possibly TRBD1 for D (5 bases). This CDR3 region has 12 residues. Germline V gene lookup returns CDR1 GTSNPN and CDR2 SVGIG (reference sequence). This CDR3 reads CAQLKGLTEAFF. CDR3 in DNA: TGTGCACAGCTCAAGGGGCTCACTGAAGCTTTCTTT. The variable domain in full, with the rest retrieved from reference TRBV30 and TRBJ1-1, is SQTIHQWPATLVQPVGSPLSLECTVEGTSNPNLYWYRQAAGRGLQLLFYSVGIGQISSEVPQNLSASRPQDRQFILSSKKLLLSDSGFYLCAQLKGLTEAFFGQGTRLTVV.

This clone has just a few counts. This chain links TRBV10-3 with TRBJ2-1; no reliable D call. The CDR3 covers 13 residues. CDR1 and CDR2 (germline): ENHRY, SYGVKD. V lost 2 bases and J 6 bases, leaving 8 bases between the germline ends. The CDR3 protein is CAISETYPNEQFF. The CDR3 DNA reads TGTGCCATCAGTGAGACTTATCCCAATGAGCAGTTCTTC.

This sequence joins TRBV6-5 and TRBJ1-4; maybe TRBD1 (5 bases). V was trimmed by 0 bases and J by 8 bases, leaving 10 bases between them. This CDR3 region has 14 residues. The germline V gene has CDR1 MNHEY and CDR2 SVGAGI. Here the CDR3 reads CASSYSDSFEKLFF. The DNA of the CDR3 is TGTGCCAGCAGTTACTCAGACAGTTTCGAAAAACTGTTTTTT.

The chain combines TRBV6-5 with TRBJ2-3; the match to TRBD2 covers 9 bases. With 6 bases clipped from V and 6 bases from J, the junction kept 4 bases outside the gene matches. Germline V gene data show CDR1 as MNHEY and CDR2 as SVGAGI. The CDR3 is 13 amino acids. The CDR3 loop reads CASRRGGWDTQYF. CDR3 nucleotides: TGTGCCAGCAGGCGGGGGGGGTGGGATACGCAGTATTTT.

The chain combines TRBV15 with TRBJ2-7; 13 positions agree with TRBD2. The CDR3 consists of 15 residues. Losses at the gene ends were 3 bases for V and 3 bases for J; bases not matched to a gene: 2. Looked up from germline, CDR1 is LNHNV and CDR2 is YYDKDF (reference sequence). The CDR3 DNA is TGTGCCACCAGCAGGGGACTAGCGGGGCACTACGAGCAGTACTTC. This encodes CATSRGLAGHYEQYF. Full variable domain (remainder filled in from reference TRBV15 and TRBJ2-7): DAMVIQNPRYQVTQFGKPVTLSCSQTLNHNVMYWYQQKSSQAPKLLFHYYDKDFNNEADTPDNFQSRRPNTSFCFLDIRSPGLGDTAMYLCATSRGLAGHYEQYFGPGTRLTVT.

In the case of this clone: One end of the junction does not line up with germline, which may come from a read error. V gene TRBV29-1 combines with J gene TRBJ2-5, with 10 bases matching TRBD2. The CDR3 length is 15 residues. Germline CDR1 and CDR2: SQVTM and ANQGSEA. CDR3 loop: CSVKESSGSFETQYF. For the CDR3, the DNA is TGCAGCGTTAAAGAGTCTAGCGGGAGTTTCGAGACCCAGTACTTC.

V and J are TRBV5-1 and TRBJ2-1, with 7 bases fitting TRBD1. CDR3 length: 18 residues. Germline trimming cut 4 bases from V and 0 bases from J; bases unmatched to any gene: 13. The germline V gene has CDR1 SGHRS and CDR2 YFSETQ. The CDR3 region is CASSPSPGTVSSYNEQFF. The CDR3 DNA reads as TGCGCCAGCAGCCCCTCACCAGGGACAGTTAGCTCCTACAATGAGCAGTTCTTC.